The rows below give T cell receptor beta chains drawn from one sample of a study of T cell responses to AZD1222 COVID-19 vaccine. Produced via immunoSEQ multiplex PCR; TCRdb's table is partial and in-frame only. The data contain approximately 99,000 clones, roughly nine tenths of them singletons. Source: peripheral blood, taken on day 0 of MenACWY control vaccination. The receptor source for this set is an adult in good health. Both conserved end residues are part of each CDR3. Clone size, where shown, is once, few, many, or a class for clones that have expanded.

len,abundance,v_gene,CDR3aa
15,.,TRBV6-2/TRBV6-3,CASRPPSGEDFGQYF
14,.,TRBV5-4,CASSIGTENYGYTF
15,.,TRBV11-2,CASSLVGTGPYEQYF
14,.,TRBV9,CASSAGQGILRYTF
14,.,TRBV2,CASSEVDRDTEAFF
12,.,TRBV5-6,CASSRSNYGYTF
15,.,TRBV5-1,CASSLEGQGTGELFF
12,.,TRBV14,CASSSDRAEAFF
13,.,TRBV14,CASSQATSQPQHF
16,.,TRBV28,CASSPGGGGMSYEQYF
14,.,TRBV28,CASSLGGRIYGYTF
13,.,TRBV2,CASRGTGNSPLHF
18,once,TRBV3-1/TRBV3-2,CASSQRQGGRDSNQPQHF
13,.,TRBV9,CASSVGWREEAFF
15,.,TRBV9,CASSVVSGPGEKLFF
15,.,TRBV27,CASRELAGVTDTQYF
15,.,TRBV19,CASSPLQGVSTEAFF
15,.,TRBV7-2,CASSHASGGSYEQYF
14,.,TRBV5-1,CASSLVGPGNTIYF
14,.,TRBV5-4,CASSLQGSHYGYTF
13,.,TRBV20-1,CSASARHNQPQHF
12,.,TRBV29-1,CSVDSTNYGYTF
13,.,TRBV30,CACWGDSGNTIYF
15,.,TRBV5-1,CASSLGRQSNYGYTF
16,.,TRBV10-3,CAISESEASGESEQYF
14,.,TRBV7-9,CASKIQGARNEQFF
13,.,TRBV28,CASRTGGPSLLHF
17,.,TRBV27,CASSLSTAGGYTGELFF
15,few,TRBV9,CASSPTGGQFYGYTF
13,.,TRBV6-5,CASRETISNGYTF
14,.,TRBV19,CASSTGGEAYEQYF
14,.,TRBV7-2,CASSLDGTLDEQYF
14,.,TRBV4-3,CASSQVPGAETQYF
11,.,TRBV20-1,CSSYEDYGYTF
14,.,TRBV10-2,CASSETVANYGYTF
14,.,TRBV4-1,CASSLAGGSYEQYF
16,.,TRBV3-1/TRBV3-2,CASSQEGGHSGNTIYF
11,.,TRBV28,CASSLWEKLFF
14,.,TRBV11-2,CASGVGAIPHEQYF
13,once,TRBV7-3,CASSGTGRTEAFF